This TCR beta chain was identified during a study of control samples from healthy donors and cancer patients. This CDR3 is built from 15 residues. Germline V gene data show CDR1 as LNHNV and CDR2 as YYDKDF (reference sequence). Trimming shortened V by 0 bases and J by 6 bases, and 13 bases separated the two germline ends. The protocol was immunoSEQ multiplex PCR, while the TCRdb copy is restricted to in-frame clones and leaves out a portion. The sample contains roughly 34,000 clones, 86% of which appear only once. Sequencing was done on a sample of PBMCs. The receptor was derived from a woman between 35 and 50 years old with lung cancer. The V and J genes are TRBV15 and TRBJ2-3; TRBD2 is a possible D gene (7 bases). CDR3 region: CATSREGGASDTQYF. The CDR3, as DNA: TGTGCCACCAGCAGAGAAGGGGGGGCCTCGGATACGCAGTATTTT. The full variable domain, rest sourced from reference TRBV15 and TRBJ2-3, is DAMVIQNPRYQVTQFGKPVTLSCSQTLNHNVMYWYQQKSSQAPKLLFHYYDKDFNNEADTPDNFQSRRPNTSFCFLDIRSPGLGDTAMYLCATSREGGASDTQYFGPGTRLTVL.